This is a list of T cell receptor beta chains from one sample in a study of control samples from healthy donors and cancer patients. Only in-frame clones appear in the TCRdb table, and some are missing; sequencing was by immunoSEQ multiplex PCR. This table has roughly 99,000 clones, more than 75% appearing once. Material: blood. These receptors originate from a man in his fifties or sixties in good health. CDR3s include the opening cysteine and the closing phenylalanine or tryptophan. The D gene is left open where the match is weak. Clone size, where shown, is once, few, many, or a class for clones that have expanded.

V gene	clone size	D gene	J gene	CDR3 protein	CDR3 DNA
TRBV6-1	once	NA	TRBJ2-3	CASSEVGKHTQYF	TGTGCCAGCAGTGAAGTGGGGAAGCATACGCAGTATTTT
TRBV6-6	NA	NA	TRBJ1-1	CASSDQTAPSTEAFF	TGTGCCAGCAGTGACCAGACAGCCCCGAGTACTGAAGCTTTCTTT
TRBV5-6	NA	NA	TRBJ1-2	CASSREGLSYTF	TGTGCCAGCAGCCGTGAGGGCCTAAGCTACACCTTC
TRBV9	few	NA	TRBJ2-7	CASSVGGSGYEQYF	TGTGCCAGCAGCGTAGGGGGTAGCGGCTACGAGCAGTACTTC
TRBV2	NA	TRBD2	TRBJ2-1	CASSGGLAGGRDEQFF	TGTGCCAGCAGTGGCGGACTAGCGGGGGGGCGGGATGAGCAGTTCTTC
TRBV6-5	NA	TRBD1	TRBJ2-1	CASTGPDRVGEQFF	TGTGCCAGCACTGGCCCGGACAGGGTGGGTGAGCAGTTCTTC
TRBV15	few	NA	TRBJ2-1	CATSRDQGEQFF	TGTGCCACCAGCAGAGATCAAGGTGAGCAGTTCTTC
TRBV10-3	NA	NA	TRBJ2-7	CAISPTPQGNEQYF	TGTGCCATCAGCCCAACTCCTCAGGGCAACGAGCAGTACTTC
TRBV6-5	NA	NA	TRBJ2-7	CASRIRGRHEQYF	TGTGCCAGCAGGATAAGGGGTCGACACGAGCAGTACTTC
TRBV4-2	few	NA	TRBJ1-1	CASSQENLAGERNTEAFF	TGTGCCAGCAGCCAAGAAAACCTAGCGGGGGAGCGGAACACTGAAGCTTTCTTT
TRBV29-1	NA	NA	TRBJ2-7	CSGRDPNSYEQYF	TGCAGCGGCAGGGATCCCAACTCCTACGAGCAGTACTTC
TRBV30	NA	NA	TRBJ2-7	CAWRKDRTFYEQYF	TGTGCCTGGAGAAAGGATCGTACCTTCTACGAGCAGTACTTC
TRBV28	NA	NA	TRBJ2-7	CASSRGPFYEQYF	TGTGCCAGCAGTCGGGGCCCGTTCTACGAGCAGTACTTC
TRBV6-1	NA	TRBD2	TRBJ2-1	CASSGPGLAAFKTYNEQFF	TGTGCCAGCAGTGGACCGGGACTAGCGGCCTTTAAAACCTACAATGAGCAGTTCTTC
TRBV5-6	NA	NA	TRBJ2-7	CASSLVVQDEQYF	TGTGCCAGCAGCTTGGTAGTCCAGGACGAGCAGTACTTC
TRBV2	NA	NA	TRBJ2-2	CASSDGLGELFF	TGTGCCAGCAGTGACGGGCTCGGGGAGCTGTTTTTT
TRBV6-5	NA	NA	TRBJ1-2	CASSYSSQGLNYGYTF	TGTGCCAGCAGTTACTCCTCACAGGGATTAAACTATGGCTACACCTTC
TRBV14	NA	NA	TRBJ2-5	CASSHVGALGETQYF	TGTGCCAGCAGCCATGTAGGGGCACTGGGAGAGACCCAGTACTTC
TRBV10-3	NA	NA	TRBJ2-1	CAISESGLVAFF	TGTGCCATCAGTGAGTCCGGACTCGTGGCTTTCTTC
TRBV14	NA	NA	TRBJ1-1	CASRPGFGGGGTEAFF	TGTGCCAGCAGGCCAGGGTTCGGGGGAGGCGGCACTGAAGCTTTCTTT
TRBV7-9	NA	NA	TRBJ2-3	CASSSRPLTQYF	TGTGCCAGCAGCTCCCGTCCCCTGACGCAGTATTTT
TRBV11-2	NA	TRBD2	TRBJ2-5	CASRPPSGRAGETQYF	TGTGCCAGCAGACCCCCTAGCGGGAGGGCCGGCGAGACCCAGTACTTC
TRBV25-1	NA	NA	TRBJ1-5	CASSDGWTNQPQHF	TGTGCCAGCAGTGACGGATGGACCAATCAGCCCCAGCATTTT
TRBV6-6	NA	NA	TRBJ1-6	CASSYSSGVGSPLHF	TGTGCCAGCAGTTACTCGTCCGGAGTGGGTTCACCCCTCCACTTT
TRBV25-1	NA	TRBD1	TRBJ1-5	CASSDTGEINQPQHF	TGTGCCAGCAGTGATACAGGGGAAATTAATCAGCCCCAGCATTTT
TRBV5-4	NA	NA	TRBJ1-4	CASSIGQATNEKLFF	TGTGCCAGCAGCATAGGACAAGCAACTAATGAAAAACTGTTTTTT
TRBV14	once	TRBD1	TRBJ1-6	CASSQWRARGDSPLHF	TGTGCCAGCAGCCAATGGCGGGCCAGGGGGGACTCACCCCTCCACTTT
TRBV20-1	NA	TRBD2	TRBJ2-1	CSASSGPGERGGGDEQFF	TGCAGTGCTAGTTCTGGGCCGGGGGAGCGGGGCGGAGGAGATGAGCAGTTCTTC
TRBV9	NA	TRBD2	TRBJ2-7	CASSTRGGSYEQYF	TGTGCCAGCTCCACTCGGGGGGGCTCCTACGAGCAGTACTTC
TRBV24-1	NA	TRBD2	TRBJ2-1	CATSEIAGGPQFF	TGTGCCACCAGTGAGATAGCGGGAGGGCCCCAGTTCTTC
TRBV4-1	NA	NA	TRBJ2-7	CASSRDSISYEQYF	TGCGCCAGCAGCCGGGACTCCATTTCCTACGAGCAGTACTTC
TRBV7-9	once	TRBD2	TRBJ2-7	CASSAGLAGELYEQYF	TGTGCCAGCAGCGCCGGACTAGCGGGGGAACTTTACGAGCAGTACTTC
TRBV2	NA	TRBD1	TRBJ2-7	CASKADRATYEQYF	TGTGCCAGCAAAGCGGACAGGGCTACCTACGAGCAGTACTTC
TRBV5-5	NA	TRBD2	TRBJ2-3	CASSLQVGGADTQYF	TGTGCCAGCAGCTTGCAGGTCGGGGGGGCAGATACGCAGTATTTT
TRBV19	few	NA	TRBJ1-5	CASSIEWSGNQPQHF	TGTGCCAGTAGTATAGAATGGAGTGGCAATCAGCCCCAGCATTTT
TRBV12-2	once	NA	TRBJ2-1	CASRLGLGSAGSYNEQFF	TGTGCAAGTCGCTTAGGCTTGGGTAGCGCGGGATCCTACAATGAGCAGTTCTTC
TRBV5-4	NA	NA	TRBJ2-6	CASKGDPSGANVLTF	TGTGCCAGCAAAGGAGACCCCTCTGGGGCCAACGTCCTGACTTTC
TRBV19	NA	NA	TRBJ1-5	CASSIRAGMGNLAQHF	TGTGCCAGTAGTATTCGTGCAGGGATGGGGAATCTAGCCCAGCATTTT
TRBV19	once	TRBD1	TRBJ2-1	CASRPTGTGVNEQFF	TGTGCCAGTAGACCCACCGGGACAGGGGTTAATGAGCAGTTCTTC
TRBV9	NA	TRBD2	TRBJ2-7	CASSLRDYSYEQYF	TGTGCCAGCAGCCTACGGGACTATTCCTACGAGCAGTACTTC
TRBV6-2/TRBV6-3	NA	NA	TRBJ1-1	CASSYWLSQTENTEAFF	TGTGCCAGCAGTTACTGGTTATCGCAGACTGAGAACACTGAAGCTTTCTTT
TRBV4-2	few	NA	TRBJ1-2	CASSQHPGALGEGGYTF	TGTGCCAGCAGCCAACATCCCGGGGCGCTAGGCGAGGGGGGCTACACCTTC
TRBV27	few	NA	TRBJ1-5	CASSRTYSNQPQHF	TGTGCCAGCAGCCGCACATATAGCAATCAGCCCCAGCATTTT
TRBV27	NA	TRBD1	TRBJ1-2	CASSTRLGDRGWKVNGYTF	TGTGCCAGCAGTACACGCCTCGGGGACAGGGGTTGGAAGGTCAATGGCTACACCTTC
TRBV30	NA	TRBD1	TRBJ1-4	CAWSLGQVAKLFF	TGTGCCTGGAGCCTAGGACAGGTTGCCAAACTGTTTTTT
TRBV19	NA	NA	TRBJ2-1	CASGGVGGEQFF	TGTGCCAGTGGGGGAGTTGGGGGTGAGCAGTTCTTC
TRBV6-5	NA	TRBD1	TRBJ2-7	CASHRDRGAGEQYF	TGTGCCAGTCACCGGGACAGGGGGGCCGGCGAGCAGTACTTC
TRBV19	few	NA	TRBJ1-6	CASSGTVDSPLHF	TGTGCCAGTAGTGGTACAGTGGATTCACCCCTCCACTTT
TRBV19	NA	TRBD1	TRBJ1-4	CASSNGQGDEKLFF	TGTGCCAGTAGTAACGGACAGGGAGATGAAAAACTGTTTTTT
TRBV19	few	NA	TRBJ1-1	CASSIWRADTEAFF	TGTGCCAGTAGTATATGGAGGGCGGACACTGAAGCTTTCTTT
TRBV4-1	NA	TRBD2	TRBJ2-1	CASSQDPPGTSGVNEQFF	TGCGCCAGCAGCCAAGACCCCCCCGGGACTAGCGGGGTAAATGAGCAGTTCTTC
TRBV3-1/TRBV3-2	NA	TRBD1	TRBJ1-4	CASSQAQGVRLFF	TGTGCCAGCAGCCAAGCGCAGGGGGTCAGACTGTTTTTT
TRBV11-2	once	NA	TRBJ2-6	CASTEGSGANVLTF	TGTGCCAGCACCGAGGGGTCTGGGGCCAACGTCCTGACTTTC